What follows are 8 T cell receptor beta chains derived from one specimen sequenced in a study of shared clonotypes between healthy human individuals. TCRdb's copy holds only in-frame clones and misses some; the assay was immunoSEQ multiplex PCR. Here the sample spans 2 million to 3 million clones, under 95% being singletons. The sequenced material came from naive CD4+ T cells from PBMCs. Stated subset: CD45RA+ positively selected. The receptors shown here come from a man aged 18 to 29 in good health. Some clones in this sample may be carry-over from other donors' samples.

This chain connects TRBV6-5 to TRBJ2-3, with no clear D. The length of the CDR3 is 15 residues. Trimming pared 0 bases from V and 4 bases from J, leaving 11 bases between. CDR1 is MNHEY and CDR2 is SVGAGI in the germline V gene. The CDR3 nucleotides read TGTGCCAGCAGTTACTCATCTGGGTATCCAGATACGCAGTATTTT. It is translated as CASSYSSGYPDTQYF.

The chain employs TRBV11-1 and TRBJ1-2; no clear D. Germline V gene sequence: CDR1 SGHAT, CDR2 FQDESV (reference sequence). CDR3 length equals 15 residues. V was clipped by 4 bases and J by 0 bases, with 12 bases between them. The CDR3 DNA reads as TGTGCCAGCAGCTCTGGAGACGACCCTAACTATGGCTACACCTTC. Its protein is CASSSGDDPNYGYTF.

The V and J genes are TRBV7-6 and TRBJ2-2; 7 bases match TRBD2. The germline V gene has CDR1 SGHVS and CDR2 FNYEAQ. The CDR3 covers 16 residues. Trimming removed 0 bases from V and 0 bases from J; junction bases left unmatched: 1. The CDR3 loop is CASSLALAANTGELFF. Here the CDR3 DNA reads TGTGCCAGCAGCTTAGCCCTAGCGGCGAACACCGGGGAGCTGTTTTTT.

This clone is a singleton in its sample. The chain couples TRBV18 to TRBJ2-5; 10 bases are shared with TRBD1. The germline gives CDR1 KGHSH, CDR2 LQKENI. Trimming took 5 bases from V and 5 from J; bases not matched to a gene: 2. The CDR3 length is 13 residues. The CDR3: CASSTGQGETQYF. CDR3 nucleotide sequence: TGTGCCAGCTCAACGGGACAGGGGGAGACCCAGTACTTC.

The rearrangement links TRBV6-1 to TRBJ2-7; D perhaps matches TRBD1 (6 bases). The germline V and J ends were trimmed by 5 bases and 2 bases, with 10 bases remaining between them. This CDR3 is built from 13 residues. Germline CDR1 MNHNS, CDR2 SASEGT. The CDR3 sequence is CASSLDSTYEQYF. In nucleotides, the CDR3 is TGTGCCAGCAGTCTGGACAGCACCTACGAGCAGTACTTC.

V is TRBV7-2 and J is TRBJ2-7, with 11 positions matching TRBD2. This CDR3 has 15 amino acids. Trimming removed 3 bases from V and 3 bases from J; junction bases left unmatched: 4. Per the germline V gene, CDR1 is SGHTA and CDR2 is FQGNSA. The DNA of the CDR3 is TGTGCCAGCAGCTTGCTGACTAGCGGGGTCTACGAGCAGTACTTC. This translates into CASSLLTSGVYEQYF.

The chain is built from TRBV2 and TRBJ1-1; D possibly corresponds to TRBD1 (5 bases). The CDR3 consists of 17 residues. Between the trimmed V and J ends, which lost 8 bases and 4 bases, there was a span of 26 bases. CDR1 is SNHLY and CDR2 is FYNNEI in the germline V gene. CDR3 protein: CASQLTGMTFRATEAFF. CDR3 in DNA: TGTGCCAGCCAATTGACTGGGATGACCTTCAGGGCCACTGAAGCTTTCTTT.

J is TRBJ2-7 and V is TRBV7-9; 10 bases match TRBD2. V shed 4 bases, J shed 6 bases, and the junction held 12 bases outside the gene matches. Germline V lookup: CDR1 SEHNR, CDR2 FQNEAQ (reference sequence). This CDR3 has 16 residues. DNA for the CDR3: TGTGCCAGCAGCTCCTCAAGGGCTAGCGGGAGCGGCGAGCAGTACTTC. Translation gives CASSSSRASGSGEQYF.